This TCR beta chain stems from a study of blood T cell repertoires in COVID-19. Study details: Italy, Spain and the United States were the sources of the convalescent and acute COVID-19 samples.

Per the authors' pipeline: It was from reference gene primer amplification that nucleated cell counts were estimated. TCRdb's table, derived via immunoSEQ multiplex PCR, lists solely in-frame clones and lacks some. V and J calls and clone size are those listed in that table; D and trimming were worked out from the DNA. The sample lists hundreds of thousands of clones, 88% occurring once. The V segment lost 7 bases and the J segment 5 bases; nucleotides outside the gene matches: 8. There are 14 residues in the CDR3. Germline lookup yields CDR1 MNHEY and CDR2 SVGAGI. The receptor comes from a woman aged 50 to 60 with COVID-19, enrolled during active disease. Sequencing input: peripheral blood. The V and J genes are TRBV6-5 and TRBJ2-1; TRBD2 agrees at 7 bases. The CDR3 protein is CASTRDYNNNEQFF. CDR3 coding DNA: TGTGCCAGCACCCGGGACTACAACAACAATGAGCAGTTCTTC.